The rows below give T cell receptor beta chains drawn from one sample of a study of T cells in Graves' hyperthyroidism and ophthalmopathy. A single record per CDR3 protein comes from TCRdb applying MiXCR to the multiplex PCR reads. The data show about 380,000 distinct CDR3 sequences, under 20% seen once. Sequenced material: blood. The receptor source for this set is a man between 18 and 35 years old with Graves' ophthalmopathy. CDR3s include the opening cysteine and the closing phenylalanine or tryptophan. D genes are given only for firm matches. The size entry is marked missing in some rows and otherwise reads once, few, many or a size class.

d_gene: NA; v_gene: TRBV9; j_gene: TRBJ2-2; abundance: NA; CDR3nt: TGTGCCAGCAGCGTAGTTCAGACCGGGGAGCTGTTTTTT; CDR3aa: CASSVVQTGELFF
d_gene: NA; v_gene: TRBV6-2/TRBV6-3; j_gene: TRBJ2-2; abundance: NA; CDR3nt: TGTGCCAGCACCCCCGAGACCGGGGAGCTGTTTTTT; CDR3aa: CASTPETGELFF
d_gene: NA; v_gene: TRBV7-9; j_gene: TRBJ1-1; abundance: few; CDR3nt: TGTGCCAGCAGCTTAGGTTACGCGGACACTGAAGCTTTCTTT; CDR3aa: CASSLGYADTEAFF
d_gene: TRBD2; v_gene: TRBV5-1; j_gene: TRBJ2-2; abundance: NA; CDR3nt: TGCGCCAGCAGCTTGAGGCTAGCGGGGAACACCGGGGAGCTGTTTTTT; CDR3aa: CASSLRLAGNTGELFF
d_gene: NA; v_gene: TRBV6-1; j_gene: TRBJ1-3; abundance: NA; CDR3nt: TGTGCCAGCAGTGAACTGTCGCGAAACACCATATATTTT; CDR3aa: CASSELSRNTIYF
d_gene: TRBD1; v_gene: TRBV11-2; j_gene: TRBJ2-2; abundance: few; CDR3nt: TGTGCCAGCAGAACACCCCGGAGACAGGGGGCGGTCCGGGAGCTGTTTTTT; CDR3aa: CASRTPRRQGAVRELFF
d_gene: NA; v_gene: TRBV5-1; j_gene: TRBJ1-6; abundance: many; CDR3nt: TGCGCCAGCAGCACCTCTAGCCAGGGTTTCGATTCACCCCTCCACTTT; CDR3aa: CASSTSSQGFDSPLHF
d_gene: TRBD2; v_gene: TRBV29-1; j_gene: TRBJ2-1; abundance: few; CDR3nt: TGCAGCGCCGGAGGGCCTAGCGGGGGACCGGGCGAGCAGTTCTTC; CDR3aa: CSAGGPSGGPGEQFF
d_gene: TRBD1; v_gene: TRBV27; j_gene: TRBJ1-4; abundance: NA; CDR3nt: TGTGCCAGCAGTCCCGGCAGGGGGCTTGGTAATGAAAAACTGTTTTTT; CDR3aa: CASSPGRGLGNEKLFF
d_gene: NA; v_gene: TRBV20-1; j_gene: TRBJ2-7; abundance: many; CDR3nt: TGCAGTGCTACAAGGACGGGAAGCTCCTACGAGCAGTACTTC; CDR3aa: CSATRTGSSYEQYF
d_gene: NA; v_gene: TRBV11-2; j_gene: TRBJ1-4; abundance: many; CDR3nt: TGTGCCAGCAGCTTCGCGGGGTTTAGCGAAAAACTGTTTTTT; CDR3aa: CASSFAGFSEKLFF